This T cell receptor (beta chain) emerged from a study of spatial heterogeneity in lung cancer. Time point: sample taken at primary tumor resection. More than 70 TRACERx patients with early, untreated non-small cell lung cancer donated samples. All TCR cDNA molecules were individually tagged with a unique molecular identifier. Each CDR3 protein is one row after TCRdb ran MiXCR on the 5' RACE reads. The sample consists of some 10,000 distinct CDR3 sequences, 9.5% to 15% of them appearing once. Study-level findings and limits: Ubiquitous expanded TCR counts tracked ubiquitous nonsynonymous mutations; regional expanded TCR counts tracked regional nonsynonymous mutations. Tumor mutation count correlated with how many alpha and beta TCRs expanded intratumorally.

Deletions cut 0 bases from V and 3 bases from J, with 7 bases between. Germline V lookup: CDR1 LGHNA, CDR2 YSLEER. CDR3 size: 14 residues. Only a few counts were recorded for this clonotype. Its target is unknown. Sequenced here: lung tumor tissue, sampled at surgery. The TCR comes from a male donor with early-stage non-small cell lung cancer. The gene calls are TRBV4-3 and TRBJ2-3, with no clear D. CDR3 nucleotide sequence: TGCGCCAGCAGCCAAGATAAAGGGACAGATACGCAGTATTTT. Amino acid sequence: CASSQDKGTDTQYF.